This T cell receptor beta chain was found in a study of response to subunit inactivated influenza vaccine. MiXCR was run by TCRdb on the RT-PCR reads, yielding one entry per CDR3 protein. The sample lists some 850,000 distinct CDR3 sequences, about 18% occurring once. This CDR3 region has 15 residues. Germline loops: CDR1 SGHTA, CDR2 FQGNSA. Unmatched junction bases numbered 7, after V lost 1 base and J lost 7 bases. This clonotype was seen a handful of times. Its antigen is currently unknown. Study results and limitations: Authors proposed each seasonal influenza vaccination draws in few new T cells.

Sequencing was performed on PBMCs from blood, taken roughly 5 days after vaccination. This chain joins TRBV7-2 and TRBJ2-1; 7 bases line up with TRBD2. The clonotype comes from a man aged 45-60 years who received an inactivated influenza vaccine. In nucleotides, the CDR3 is TGTGCCAGCAGCTTAGAGGGACTTAGCGGGAATGAGCAGTTCTTC. It specifies CASSLEGLSGNEQFF.